Below, one T cell receptor beta chain is given with its context. TCRdb called the reads again in MiXCR, with one record for every CDR3 protein. This repertoire shows 740,000 or so distinct CDR3 sequences, 35% to 45% found once; its top ten account for around 2.6%. These data are taken from a study of T cell repertoires in cytomegalovirus infection. Overall study: Both a matching HLA type and CMV infection were indicated by public TCR beta signatures.

With 6 bases removed from V and 4 bases from J, the gap between germline ends came to 13 bases. This CDR3 has 14 residues. Germline values: CDR1 MDHEN, CDR2 SYDVKM. This sequence was found in a human donor in good health (CMV status not recorded). Some clones in this sample may be carry-over from other donors' samples. The sequencing sample was made of PBMCs. This chain links TRBV28 with TRBJ1-5; D is ambiguous. The CDR3 nucleotides are TGTGCCAGCAGCCCTGACTTGGGAAATCAGCCCCAGCATTTT. The encoded protein is CASSPDLGNQPQHF.